This TCR beta chain derives from a study of OX40 agonist ivuxolimab in advanced cancers. Study in general: Ivuxolimab is a fully human IgG2 antibody that activates OX40 (CD134). Head and neck, renal cell, melanoma or hepatocellular carcinoma were the cancers that dose-escalation patients had. Whole-study results and caveats: Still undetermined is the antigen specificity of the expanded peripheral T cells.

The table came from immunoSEQ multiplex PCR; TCRdb's copy has only in-frame clones and leaves some out. The table has 50,000 to 80,000 clones, 85% to 95% seen once. Details on this clone: As yet, its antigen is unknown.

The V end lost 2 bases, the J end lost 11 bases, and 13 bases lay between the germline ends. The CDR3 contains 13 residues. Germline CDR1 reads GTSNPN; CDR2 reads SVGIG (reference sequence). The chain employs TRBV30 and TRBJ1-6, with a tentative D call TRBD1 (6 bases). The receptor's source is an adult with an advanced solid tumor such as melanoma, head and neck, liver or kidney cancer. Here the sequenced sample was CD4+ or CD8+ T cells sorted from blood, taken in a trial of the OX40 agonist ivuxolimab. CDR3 sequence reads: CAWSTGRGTPLHF. The CDR3 DNA follows: TGTGCCTGGAGTACCGGGAGGGGGACACCCCTCCACTTT.